The 20 T cell receptor beta chains in this list originate from one sample, sequenced in a study of cytomegalovirus exposure and HLA in healthy donors (dated by TCRdb to 2016 to 2017). The library was obtained by the immunoSEQ multiplex PCR assay. For the multiplex PCR, a mixture combining 60 forward primers for TCR Vbeta segments and 13 reverse primers for TCR Jbeta segments was used. Imported from immuneACCESS, the table was reduced by TCRdb to in-frame sequences with V and J called. These copies leave out some clones; in studies compared against another copy, an unresolved V gene accounts for under half, and the cause of the remainder is not known. A total of approximately 130,000 clones appear in this sample, roughly 79% of them only once. The biggest ten clones account for approximately 2.8% of the sample. Sample: PBMCs. All receptors come from a boy aged 2 to 9 in good health and CMV-seronegative.

This chain connects TRBV13 to TRBJ1-6, with unresolved D. CDR1 and CDR2 from the germline V gene are PRHDT and FYEKMQ (reference sequence). The V end lost 3 bases, the J end lost 7 bases, and 10 bases lay between the germline ends. CDR3 size: 14 residues. Here the CDR3 reads CASSLEKSNSPLHF. The CDR3 DNA reads TGTGCCAGCAGCTTGGAGAAGTCCAATTCACCCCTCCACTTT. Supplemented by reference TRBV13 and TRBJ1-6, the full variable domain reads AAGVIQSPRHLIKEKRETATLKCYPIPRHDTVYWYQQGPGQDPQFLISFYEKMQSDKGSIPDRFSAQQFSDYHSELNMSSLELGDSALYFCASSLEKSNSPLHFGNGTRLTVT.

The J gene is TRBJ2-7, the V gene TRBV19, with 9 bases identical to TRBD1. CDR3 size: 18 residues. CDR1 is LNHDA, CDR2 SQIVND, per germline (reference sequence). V dropped 3 bases and J dropped 5; count of bases not matched to a gene: 17. The CDR3 is CASSIPDLHSRTGDEQYF. In DNA, the CDR3 is TGTGCCAGTAGTATCCCCGACCTCCACTCTCGGACAGGGGACGAGCAGTACTTC.

This clone was recorded once. CDR3 sequence (DNA): TGTGCCAGCAGCGCCCGGACAGGGGGCATTCCCTATGGCTACACCTTC. Protein product: CASSARTGGIPYGYTF. The genes are TRBV9 and TRBJ1-2, with TRBD1 identical over 11 bases. This CDR3 is 16 amino acids long. Trimming removed 3 bases from V and 4 bases from J; junction bases left unmatched: 8. The germline gives CDR1 SGDLS, CDR2 YYNGEE.

This clone was observed a handful of times. The chain joins TRBV30 to TRBJ2-5; TRBD2 is a possible D gene (5 bases). The CDR3 totals 13 residues. With 2 bases removed from V and 1 base from J, the gap between germline ends came to 8 bases. CDR1 GTSNPN and CDR2 SVGIG come from the germline V gene (reference sequence). CDR3 DNA sequence: TGTGCCTGGAGTAAGGACTCCCAAGAGACCCAGTACTTC. As protein: CAWSKDSQETQYF.

The CDR3 is CASSLGQGAGNEQFF. In nucleotides, the CDR3 is TGTGCCAGCAGCTTGGGTCAGGGTGCAGGCAATGAGCAGTTCTTC. This chain connects TRBV5-4 to TRBJ2-1, with TRBD1 as a possible D gene (5 bases). The germline gives CDR1 SGHNT, CDR2 YYREEE (reference sequence). V was pared by 0 bases and J by 6 bases, with 13 bases between. This CDR3 contains 15 residues. The whole variable domain, filled in from reference TRBV5-4 and TRBJ2-1, reads ETGVTQSPTHLIKTRGQQVTLRCSSQSGHNTVSWYQQALGQGPQFIFQYYREEENGRGNFPPRFSGLQFPNYSSELNVNALELDDSALYLCASSLGQGAGNEQFFGPGTRLTVL.

The genes are TRBV4-2 and TRBJ2-6; possibly TRBD1 for D (6 bases). This CDR3 is 16 amino acids long. Trimming pared 0 bases from V and 3 bases from J, leaving 9 bases between. The V gene's germline CDR1 is LGHNA and CDR2 YNFKEQ. The CDR3 protein is CASSQDGTSGANVLTF. Written as DNA, the CDR3 is TGTGCCAGCAGCCAAGATGGGACAAGTGGGGCCAACGTCCTGACTTTC.

The J gene is TRBJ1-3, the V gene TRBV27; D gene uncertain. Trimming stripped 0 bases from V and 0 bases from J, with 12 bases between. Germline values: CDR1 MNHEY, CDR2 SMNVEV (reference sequence). The CDR3 runs to 17 residues. The CDR3 region has the DNA TGTGCCAGCAGTTTATCGATCGGAGACTTCTCTGGAAACACCATATATTTT. It encodes CASSLSIGDFSGNTIYF.

As regards this clone: Germline is not matched at one junction end, which may reflect a read error. Other DNA sequences of this sample code for an identical CDR3. CDR3 region: CATSRDFEGTGGLDTEAFF. Here the CDR3 DNA reads TGTGCCACCAGCAGAGATTTTGAAGGGACAGGGGGTTTGGACACTGAAGCCTTCTTT. This chain connects TRBV15 to TRBJ1-1; 11 nucleotides align to TRBD1. Germline V gives CDR1 LNHNV, CDR2 YYDKDF (reference sequence). The CDR3 extends over 19 amino acids.

The V gene is TRBV6-5, the J gene TRBJ1-1, with a weak D call TRBD1 (5 bases). The germline CDR1 and CDR2 sequences are MNHEY and SVGAGI. With 8 bases removed from V and 1 base from J, the gap between germline ends came to 5 bases. This CDR3 is 11 amino acids long. The CDR3 DNA is TGTGCCAGCCAGGGGAACACTGAAGCTTTCTTT. It translates to CASQGNTEAFF.

The V and J genes are TRBV6-1 and TRBJ1-3, with 9 nucleotides matching TRBD1. Germline loops: CDR1 MNHNS, CDR2 SASEGT. The V segment lost 8 bases and the J segment 1 base; nucleotides outside the gene matches: 3. The CDR3 runs to 14 residues. CDR3 in DNA: TGTGCCAGCGCCGGGACAGGGTCTGGAAACACCATATATTTT. It specifies CASAGTGSGNTIYF.

The gene calls are TRBV13 and TRBJ2-3; tentative D call: TRBD2 (6 bases). CDR3 size: 14 residues. Trimming shortened V by 5 bases and J by 3 bases, and 12 bases separated the two germline ends. Per germline, CDR1 PRHDT and CDR2 FYEKMQ (reference sequence). Here the CDR3 DNA reads TGTGCCAGCAGCGGTACGGGGGAGACAGATACGCAGTATTTT. It specifies CASSGTGETDTQYF.

The gene calls are TRBV27 and TRBJ1-5; D not certain. The CDR3 is 14 amino acids. Per germline, CDR1 MNHEY and CDR2 SMNVEV (reference sequence). V was shortened by 5 bases and J by 0 bases, with 8 bases between the two germline ends. Here the CDR3 reads CASSLTGSNQPQHF. The CDR3 nucleotides read TGTGCCAGCAGTCTTACGGGTAGCAATCAGCCCCAGCATTTT.

In regard to this clone: This specimen includes other DNA sequences encoding the same CDR3. V and J are TRBV5-4 and TRBJ1-1; 7 positions match TRBD1. The CDR3 consists of 15 residues. Germline V CDR1 and CDR2: SGHNT, YYREEE (reference sequence). The trim removed 4 bases at V and 6 bases at J, leaving 12 bases unmatched. The CDR3 reads CASSPDRARWAEAFF. As DNA, the CDR3 is TGTGCCAGCAGCCCTGACAGGGCTAGGTGGGCTGAAGCTTTCTTT.

The chain joins TRBV6-4 to TRBJ2-3, with TRBD2 matching over 13 bases. The V gene's germline CDR1 is MRHNA and CDR2 SNTAGT. Trimming cost V 4 bases and J 6 bases; bases outside gene matches: 4. The CDR3 has 15 residues. This chain's CDR3 is CASSGTSGGFDTQYF. In DNA, the CDR3 is TGTGCCAGCAGTGGGACTAGCGGGGGATTTGATACGCAGTATTTT.

The gene calls are TRBV29-1 and TRBJ2-7; TRBD2 is a possible D gene (6 bases). Germline V gene lookup returns CDR1 SQVTM and CDR2 ANQGSEA. V was trimmed by 4 bases and J by 2 bases, leaving 12 bases between them. This CDR3 comprises 13 residues. The CDR3 spells CSVVASGAYEQYF. CDR3 sequence (DNA): TGCAGCGTTGTGGCGTCGGGGGCCTACGAGCAGTACTTC.

This chain joins TRBV28 and TRBJ2-1; 7 positions match TRBD1. CDR3 length equals 14 residues. In germline, CDR1 is MDHEN, CDR2 SYDVKM. The trim removed 3 bases at V and 9 bases at J, leaving 8 bases unmatched. The CDR3 is CASSLFRQGTEQFF. The CDR3 nucleotides read TGTGCCAGCAGTTTGTTCCGACAGGGCACTGAGCAGTTCTTC.

V usage is TRBV12-2 and J usage is TRBJ1-6; TRBD1 reflects the table's D call only, with no check against the DNA. TRBV12-2 is designated a pseudogene. CDR3 length: 17 amino acids. The DNA for the CDR3 is TGTGCAAGTCGCTTACCCCGCAACAGGGCCCAGGGTTCACCCCTCCACTTT. Its translation is CASRLPRNRAQGSPLHF.

This clone came up a few times. The chain uses TRBV27 and TRBJ2-7, with D possibly being TRBD1 (5 bases). From germline, CDR1 is MNHEY and CDR2 SMNVEV (reference sequence). The CDR3 is made up of 14 amino acids. V dropped 2 bases and J dropped 0 bases, with 8 bases sitting between them. CDR3 loop: CASSLQGDSYEQYF. CDR3 DNA: TGTGCCAGCAGTTTACAGGGTGACTCCTACGAGCAGTACTTC.

This clone was observed once. The junction differs from germline at one of its ends, possibly a read error. CDR3 DNA sequence: TGTGCTAGCAGCTCCAGAAGGGGGTTTGAGCAGTTCTTC. Protein: CASSSRRGFEQFF. The chain carries TRBV7-7 and TRBJ2-1; the D gene is possibly TRBD1 (6 bases). Germline V gives CDR1 SSHAT, CDR2 FNYEAQ (reference sequence). This CDR3 spans 13 amino acids. The variable domain in full, with the rest retrieved from reference TRBV7-7 and TRBJ2-1, is GAGVSQSPRYKVTKRGQDVTLRCDPISSHATLYWYQQALGQGPEFLTYFNYEAQPDKSGLPSDRFSAERPEGSISTLTIQRTEQRDSAMYRCASSSRRGFEQFFGPGTRLTVL.

This clone appeared a few times. V usage is TRBV5-7 and J usage is TRBJ2-7, with TRBD2 matching 13 bases. TRBV5-7 is an ORF, with its function uncertain. CDR3 length equals 19 residues. V lost 4 bases and J lost 0; bases outside the gene matches: 13. Written as DNA, the CDR3 is TGTGCCAGCAGCCCTATACCGGGACTAGCGGGGCAGAGCTCCTACGAGCAGTACTTC. It codes for CASSPIPGLAGQSSYEQYF.